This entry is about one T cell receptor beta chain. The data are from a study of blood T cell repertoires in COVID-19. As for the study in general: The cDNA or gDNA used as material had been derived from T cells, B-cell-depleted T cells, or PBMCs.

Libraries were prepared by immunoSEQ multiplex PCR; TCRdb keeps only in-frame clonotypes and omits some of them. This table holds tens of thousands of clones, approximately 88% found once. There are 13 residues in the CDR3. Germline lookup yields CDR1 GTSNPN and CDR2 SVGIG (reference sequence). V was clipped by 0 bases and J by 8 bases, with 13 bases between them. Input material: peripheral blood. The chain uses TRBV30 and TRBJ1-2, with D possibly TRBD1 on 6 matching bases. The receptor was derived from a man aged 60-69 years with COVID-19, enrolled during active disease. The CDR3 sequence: CAWSVLRGGGYTF. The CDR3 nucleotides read TGTGCCTGGAGTGTACTCCGGGGGGGCGGCTACACCTTC.